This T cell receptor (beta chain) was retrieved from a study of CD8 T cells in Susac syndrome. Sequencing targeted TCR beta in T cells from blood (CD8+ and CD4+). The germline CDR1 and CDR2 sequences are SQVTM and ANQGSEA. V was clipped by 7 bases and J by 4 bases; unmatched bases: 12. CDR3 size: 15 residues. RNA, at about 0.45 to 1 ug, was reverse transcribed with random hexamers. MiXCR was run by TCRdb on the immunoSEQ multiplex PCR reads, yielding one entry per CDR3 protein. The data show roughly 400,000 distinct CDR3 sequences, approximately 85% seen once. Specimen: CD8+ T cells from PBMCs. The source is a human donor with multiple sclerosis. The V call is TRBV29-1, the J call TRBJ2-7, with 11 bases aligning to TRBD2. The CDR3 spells CSAISGGARVYEQYF. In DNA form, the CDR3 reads TGCAGCGCCATTAGCGGGGGGGCCCGGGTTTACGAGCAGTACTTC.